These 21 T cell receptor beta chains were sequenced from one sample in a study of technical replicates of blood from a handful of donors. Produced via immunoSEQ multiplex PCR; TCRdb's table is partial and in-frame only. The sample has roughly 72,000 clones, about nine tenths seen once. Sequencing was done on a sample of T cells isolated from PBMCs. All receptors come from a human donor in good health.

The chain joins TRBV27 to TRBJ2-7, with D unresolved. Trimming stripped 8 bases from V and 2 bases from J, with 13 bases between. Germline loops: CDR1 MNHEY, CDR2 SMNVEV (reference sequence). The CDR3 has 13 residues. The CDR3 region is CASSVYIAYEQYF. Written as DNA, the CDR3 is TGTGCCAGCTCCGTTTATATAGCCTACGAGCAGTACTTC.

The chain employs TRBV5-4 and TRBJ2-7, with 8 bases lining up with TRBD1. Germline V gene sequence: CDR1 SGHNT, CDR2 YYREEE (reference sequence). V lost 2 bases to trimming and J lost 2 bases; unmatched junction nucleotides: 3. CDR3 size: 14 residues. The DNA for the CDR3 is TGTGCCAGCAGCTTCGGACAGGGTACCTACGAGCAGTACTTC. Its translation is CASSFGQGTYEQYF. Looking up the rest from reference TRBV5-4 and TRBJ2-7 gives the full variable domain: ETGVTQSPTHLIKTRGQQVTLRCSSQSGHNTVSWYQQALGQGPQFIFQYYREEENGRGNFPPRFSGLQFPNYSSELNVNALELDDSALYLCASSFGQGTYEQYFGPGTRLTVT.

The chain has TRBV2 and TRBJ1-2; D might be TRBD1 (5 bases). The V and J ends lost 2 bases and 7 bases respectively, with 14 bases between them. The CDR3 is made up of 14 amino acids. Germline lookup yields CDR1 SNHLY and CDR2 FYNNEI. The CDR3 region is CASSESWGRGGYTF. The CDR3 DNA is TGTGCCAGCAGTGAATCCTGGGGCCGCGGTGGCTACACCTTC.

The genes are TRBV7-9 and TRBJ1-1; the D is unclear. This CDR3 is built from 12 residues. From germline, CDR1 is SEHNR and CDR2 FQNEAQ (reference sequence). The germline V and J ends were trimmed by 5 bases and 7 bases, with 11 bases remaining between them. The CDR3 region has the DNA TGTGCCAGCAGCCTCTCGGCGGGTGAAGCTTTCTTT. This sequence encodes CASSLSAGEAFF. Supplemented by reference TRBV7-9 and TRBJ1-1, the full variable domain reads DTGVSQNPRHKITKRGQNVTFRCDPISEHNRLYWYRQTLGQGPEFLTYFQNEAQLEKSRLLSDRFSAERPKGSFSTLEIQRTEQGDSAMYLCASSLSAGEAFFGQGTRLTVV.

CDR3 sequence: CASSEDRNYGYTF. As DNA, the CDR3 is TGTGCCAGCAGTGAAGACAGGAACTATGGCTACACCTTC. The chain carries TRBV2 and TRBJ1-2, with D perhaps TRBD1 (5 bases). Germline values: CDR1 SNHLY, CDR2 FYNNEI. The length of the CDR3 is 13 residues. The V gene lost 1 base and the J gene lost 2 bases, with 5 bases spanning the gap.

This clone appeared a single time. This chain connects TRBV15 to TRBJ1-1, with D tentatively TRBD1 (5 bases). V lost 0 bases and J lost 1, with 21 bases in between. Germline CDR1 and CDR2: LNHNV and YYDKDF (reference sequence). CDR3 size: 19 residues. CDR3 amino acids: CATSRDLYRQGSTNTEAFF. CDR3 DNA: TGTGCCACCAGCAGAGATCTCTATAGGCAGGGATCGACGAACACTGAAGCTTTCTTT. The whole variable domain, remainder taken from reference TRBV15 and TRBJ1-1, is DAMVIQNPRYQVTQFGKPVTLSCSQTLNHNVMYWYQQKSSQAPKLLFHYYDKDFNNEADTPDNFQSRRPNTSFCFLDIRSPGLGDTAMYLCATSRDLYRQGSTNTEAFFGQGTRLTVV.

The chain has TRBV6-5 and TRBJ1-2, with TRBD1 matching over 8 bases. CDR1 MNHEY and CDR2 SVGAGI come from the germline V gene. J was trimmed by 4 bases and V by 6 bases; bases with no gene match: 7. This CDR3 comprises 14 residues. The CDR3 loop reads CASRITGGGYGYTF. The CDR3, as DNA: TGTGCCAGCAGAATTACAGGGGGGGGCTATGGCTACACCTTC.

The gene calls are TRBV7-9 and TRBJ2-7; 9 bases line up with TRBD1. The germline gives CDR1 SEHNR, CDR2 FQNEAQ (reference sequence). This CDR3 has 13 residues. After removal of 5 bases from V and 6 bases from J, the junction contained 5 bases not matched to a gene. DNA of the CDR3: TGTGCCAGCAGCCGGGACAGGGTCTTCGAGCAGTACTTC. Translated: CASSRDRVFEQYF.

This clone was observed a few times. CDR3 sequence: CASSYTRDTEAFF. For the CDR3, the DNA is TGTGCCAGCAGTTATACGAGAGACACTGAAGCTTTCTTT. This rearrangement joins TRBV6-6 to TRBJ1-1; D is unclear. In germline, CDR1 is MNHNY, CDR2 SVGAGI (reference sequence). This CDR3 comprises 13 residues. V was shortened by 3 bases and J by 3 bases, with 8 bases between the two germline ends.

The chain couples TRBV1 to TRBJ2-3; the table gives TRBD1 as D, unverified against the DNA. TRBV1 constitutes a pseudogene. This CDR3 contains 18 residues. CDR3 in DNA: TGCACCAGCAGCCCCAGAACCAAACAGGGGGCTAGGACAGATACGCAGTATTTT. Its translation: CTSSPRTKQGARTDTQYF.

V and J are TRBV2 and TRBJ2-7; 9 bases fit TRBD1. V lost 4 bases to trimming and J lost 0 bases; unmatched junction nucleotides: 4. Germline lookup yields CDR1 SNHLY and CDR2 FYNNEI. The CDR3 spans 15 residues. The CDR3: CASSADRGYSYEQYF. Written as DNA, the CDR3 is TGTGCCAGCAGTGCCGACAGGGGGTACTCCTACGAGCAGTACTTC.

J is TRBJ2-7 and V is TRBV6-5; the match to TRBD2 covers 9 bases. CDR1 and CDR2 from the germline V gene are MNHEY and SVGAGI. Trimming took 4 bases from V and 3 from J; bases not matched to a gene: 4. This CDR3 is 14 amino acids long. CDR3 bases: TGTGCCAGCAGTTGGGCTAGCGGGAACTACGAGCAGTACTTC. Its translation: CASSWASGNYEQYF.

The chain combines TRBV27 with TRBJ1-5; D gene uncertain. Trimming took off 1 base at V and 4 bases at J, with 17 bases between the two ends. Germline V CDR1 and CDR2: MNHEY, SMNVEV (reference sequence). The CDR3 runs 17 residues. The CDR3 DNA is TGTGCCAGCAGTTTATTCCCCCCTGGCAGGCTTAATCAGCCCCAGCATTTT. This gives the protein CASSLFPPGRLNQPQHF.

The genes are TRBV27 and TRBJ2-2, with TRBD1 matching over 9 bases. The ends lost 7 bases at V and 7 bases at J; junction bases unmatched: 7. The V gene's germline CDR1 is MNHEY and CDR2 SMNVEV (reference sequence). CDR3 length: 14 amino acids. The CDR3, as DNA: TGTGCCAGCACCGTGACAGGGGGGGACGGGGAGCTGTTTTTT. This sequence encodes CASTVTGGDGELFF.

The chain uses TRBV11-2 and TRBJ2-1, with D uncertain. The CDR3 covers 13 residues. Trimming took off 1 base at V and 5 bases at J, with 6 bases between the two ends. In germline, CDR1 is SGHAT, CDR2 FQNNGV. The CDR3 loop is CASSLGTNNEQFF. The CDR3 DNA follows: TGTGCCAGCAGCTTAGGTACAAACAATGAGCAGTTCTTC. Looking up the rest from reference TRBV11-2 and TRBJ2-1 gives the full variable domain: EAGVAQSPRYKIIEKRQSVAFWCNPISGHATLYWYQQILGQGPKLLIQFQNNGVVDDSQLPKDRFSAERLKGVDSTLKIQPAKLEDSAVYLCASSLGTNNEQFFGPGTRLTVL.

The rearrangement joins TRBV27 to TRBJ2-1, with TRBD2 identical over 8 bases. Germline CDR1 is MNHEY and CDR2 is SMNVEV (reference sequence). The CDR3 covers 11 residues. Trimming cost V 7 bases and J 11 bases; bases outside gene matches: 4. The CDR3 DNA reads as TGTGCCAGCAAACGGGGGGGTCAGCAGTTCTTC. Its translation is CASKRGGQQFF.

The rearrangement uses TRBV9 and TRBJ2-7; D not resolved. The V gene's germline CDR1 is SGDLS and CDR2 YYNGEE. This CDR3 spans 13 amino acids. Trimming cost V 4 bases and J 3 bases, with 11 bases left between them. The CDR3 loop is CASSPPTSYEQYF. CDR3 bases: TGTGCCAGCAGCCCCCCAACAAGCTACGAGCAGTACTTC. Full variable domain (outside the CDR3, taken from reference TRBV9 and TRBJ2-7): DSGVTQTPKHLITATGQRVTLRCSPRSGDLSVYWYQQSLDQGLQFLIQYYNGEERAKGNILERFSAQQFPDLHSELNLSSLELGDSALYFCASSPPTSYEQYFGPGTRLTVT.

CDR3 sequence reads: CASSVSYNEQFF. In DNA form, the CDR3 reads TGTGCCAGCAGTGTATCCTACAATGAGCAGTTCTTC. The J gene is TRBJ2-1, the V gene TRBV25-1; D not resolved. Deletions cut 4 bases from V and 1 base from J, with 2 bases between. The CDR3 length is 12 residues. Germline CDR1 MGHDK, CDR2 SYGVNS.

This clone occurred a few times. The gene calls are TRBV27 and TRBJ2-7, with TRBD1 matching 7 bases. The J segment lost 6 bases and the V segment lost 2 bases, leaving 7 bases of the junction unmatched. The CDR3 is made up of 14 amino acids. Looked up from germline, CDR1 is MNHEY and CDR2 is SMNVEV (reference sequence). CDR3 region: CASSLEQGFSEQYF. CDR3 nucleotides: TGTGCCAGCAGTTTAGAACAGGGGTTCAGCGAGCAGTACTTC.

The genes are TRBV2 and TRBJ2-3; weak D call: TRBD2 (6 bases). V lost 11 bases to trimming and J lost 2 bases, with 20 bases between them. The CDR3 totals 15 residues. Germline CDR1 reads SNHLY; CDR2 reads FYNNEI. The CDR3 here is CAASEGLHHTDTQYF. The CDR3 DNA follows: TGTGCCGCTTCAGAGGGACTCCATCACACAGATACGCAGTATTTT.

The chain recombines TRBV4-2 with TRBJ2-7; TRBD2 matches 12 bases. With V trimmed by 1 base and J by 2 bases, 3 bases remained unmatched. CDR1 and CDR2 (germline): LGHNA, YNFKEQ. The CDR3 runs 16 residues. The chain's CDR3 is CASSQATSGGTYEQYF. The CDR3 DNA is TGTGCCAGCAGCCAAGCGACTAGCGGGGGCACCTACGAGCAGTACTTC.